These T cell receptor beta chains were read from a single sample in a study of early T cells in non-severe SARS-CoV-2 infection. TCRdb ran MiXCR on the 5' RACE reads and lists one entry per CDR3 protein. In the table there are about 67,000 distinct CDR3 sequences, around 10% of which are singletons. Sequencing used whole blood. These receptors all come from an adult who was a healthcare worker with PCR-confirmed SARS-CoV-2 infection or an uninfected control (not recorded which). CDR3s include the opening cysteine and the closing phenylalanine or tryptophan. The order of the fields is V gene, D gene, clone size, J gene, CDR3 DNA, CDR3 protein. The D gene is left open where the match is weak. The listing skips clone size in some rows; elsewhere it reads once, few, many or a size class.

V gene: TRBV29-1
D gene: NA
clone size: NA
J gene: TRBJ2-7
CDR3 DNA: TGCAGCGTTGTGGGGGAGTCCTACGAGCAGTACTTC
CDR3 protein: CSVVGESYEQYF

V gene: TRBV3-1
D gene: NA
clone size: many
J gene: TRBJ1-2
CDR3 DNA: TGTGCCAGCAGCCGAGCTGAGACATACTATGGCTACACCTTC
CDR3 protein: CASSRAETYYGYTF

V gene: TRBV18
D gene: NA
clone size: many
J gene: TRBJ1-6
CDR3 DNA: TGTGCCAGCTCACCCGGGGTTATTCAGGGGCATTGGAATTCACCCCTCCACTTT
CDR3 protein: CASSPGVIQGHWNSPLHF

V gene: TRBV3-1
D gene: NA
clone size: many
J gene: TRBJ2-1
CDR3 DNA: TGTGCCAGCAGCCAAAACCTCGGGCAGGAGCACGTACAGTTCTTC
CDR3 protein: CASSQNLGQEHVQFF

V gene: TRBV10-2
D gene: TRBD1
clone size: many
J gene: TRBJ2-7
CDR3 DNA: TGCGCCAGCAGTCCCGGGACAGGTACTCGCGAGCAGTACTTC
CDR3 protein: CASSPGTGTREQYF

V gene: TRBV29-1
D gene: NA
clone size: NA
J gene: TRBJ2-7
CDR3 DNA: TGCAGCGTTGTTGGTGCCGGCAACTTGTACGAGCAGTACTTC
CDR3 protein: CSVVGAGNLYEQYF

V gene: TRBV6-1
D gene: NA
clone size: many
J gene: TRBJ1-1
CDR3 DNA: TGTGCCTGCAAGAACACTGAAGCTTTCTTT
CDR3 protein: CACKNTEAFF

V gene: TRBV11-2
D gene: NA
clone size: many
J gene: TRBJ2-7
CDR3 DNA: TGTGCCAGCAGCTTAGAGGGACGGAGCCCCTACGAGCAGTACTTC
CDR3 protein: CASSLEGRSPYEQYF

V gene: TRBV3-1
D gene: NA
clone size: few
J gene: TRBJ1-2
CDR3 DNA: TGTGCCAGCAGCCAAGATCGGGACGGGGGTAGAGGCTACACCTTC
CDR3 protein: CASSQDRDGGRGYTF

V gene: TRBV3-1
D gene: TRBD2
clone size: NA
J gene: TRBJ2-3
CDR3 DNA: TGTGCCAGCAGCCTGGGACTAGGGAAGGCAGATACGCAGTATTTT
CDR3 protein: CASSLGLGKADTQYF

V gene: TRBV2
D gene: TRBD2
clone size: many
J gene: TRBJ2-1
CDR3 DNA: TGTGCCAGCAGTGAGGGCAGACTAGCGCTTGAGCAGTTCTTC
CDR3 protein: CASSEGRLALEQFF

V gene: TRBV11-2
D gene: TRBD2
clone size: many
J gene: TRBJ2-2
CDR3 DNA: TGTGCCAGCAGCTTAGCGGGACTAGCGGGAGGTTTCGGGGAGCTGTTTTTT
CDR3 protein: CASSLAGLAGGFGELFF

V gene: TRBV20-1
D gene: NA
clone size: NA
J gene: TRBJ2-7
CDR3 DNA: TGCAGTGCTAGAGGGGGTCTAAGGGGCTACGAGCAGTACTTC
CDR3 protein: CSARGGLRGYEQYF

V gene: TRBV7-9
D gene: NA
clone size: NA
J gene: TRBJ1-1
CDR3 DNA: TGTGCCAGCAGCTTAGGACGTCGTTGGCACACTGAAGCTTTCTTT
CDR3 protein: CASSLGRRWHTEAFF

V gene: TRBV5-4
D gene: TRBD1
clone size: NA
J gene: TRBJ2-3
CDR3 DNA: TGTGCCAGCAGCCCCGGGACAGGGATCACAGATACGCAGTATTTT
CDR3 protein: CASSPGTGITDTQYF

V gene: TRBV18
D gene: TRBD1
clone size: NA
J gene: TRBJ2-3
CDR3 DNA: TGTGCCAGCTCACCCGGGACAGGGAGAACAGATACGCGGTATTTT
CDR3 protein: CASSPGTGRTDTRYF

V gene: TRBV7-3
D gene: TRBD1
clone size: many
J gene: TRBJ2-5
CDR3 DNA: TGTGCCAGCAGCCGCGCCGGGACAGGGGAAAAAGAGACCCAGTACTTC
CDR3 protein: CASSRAGTGEKETQYF

V gene: TRBV20-1
D gene: TRBD2
clone size: few
J gene: TRBJ2-3
CDR3 DNA: TGCAGTGCTAGAGAGGCGGGAGTTACAGATACGCAGTATTTT
CDR3 protein: CSAREAGVTDTQYF

V gene: TRBV18
D gene: NA
clone size: NA
J gene: TRBJ1-4
CDR3 DNA: TGTGCCAGCTCACCGGGCAGAGGGAATGAAAAACTGTTTTTT
CDR3 protein: CASSPGRGNEKLFF

V gene: TRBV9
D gene: TRBD2
clone size: few
J gene: TRBJ2-3
CDR3 DNA: TGCTCTAGCGGTACCACAGATACGCAGTATTTT
CDR3 protein: CSSGTTDTQYF

V gene: TRBV7-9
D gene: TRBD1
clone size: once
J gene: TRBJ2-3
CDR3 DNA: TGTGCCAGCAGTGAAGGGACAGGCGGAACAGATACGCAGTATTTT
CDR3 protein: CASSEGTGGTDTQYF

V gene: TRBV18
D gene: TRBD1
clone size: many
J gene: TRBJ1-5
CDR3 DNA: TGTGCCAGCTCGCGGACAGGGCCCCCCTATAGCAATCAGCCCCAGCATTTT
CDR3 protein: CASSRTGPPYSNQPQHF

V gene: TRBV18
D gene: NA
clone size: NA
J gene: TRBJ2-7
CDR3 DNA: TGTGCCAGCTCACCCTCGGGCTCCTACGAGCAGTACTTC
CDR3 protein: CASSPSGSYEQYF

V gene: TRBV29-1
D gene: NA
clone size: many
J gene: TRBJ2-1
CDR3 DNA: TGCAGCGTCGCTCAGCGGCTCGGGTACAACAATGAGCAGTTCTTC
CDR3 protein: CSVAQRLGYNNEQFF

V gene: TRBV6-4
D gene: TRBD2
clone size: few
J gene: TRBJ2-3
CDR3 DNA: TGTGCCATCTGGACTAGCGGGAGGAAAGGCACAGATACGCAGTATTTT
CDR3 protein: CAIWTSGRKGTDTQYF

V gene: TRBV7-9
D gene: NA
clone size: many
J gene: TRBJ2-7
CDR3 DNA: TGTGCCAGCAGCTTAGCCGGGGTTGAAGAGCAGTACTTC
CDR3 protein: CASSLAGVEEQYF

V gene: TRBV12-3/TRBV12-4
D gene: TRBD2
clone size: many
J gene: TRBJ2-1
CDR3 DNA: TGTGCCAGCAGGACGGGACTAGCGGGCCGCGGCTCCTACAATGAGCAGTTCTTC
CDR3 protein: CASRTGLAGRGSYNEQFF

V gene: TRBV29-1
D gene: TRBD1
clone size: few
J gene: TRBJ2-7
CDR3 DNA: TGCAGCGTCGAGGGACAGGAGGCCTACGAGCAGTACTTC
CDR3 protein: CSVEGQEAYEQYF

V gene: TRBV20-1
D gene: NA
clone size: many
J gene: TRBJ2-3
CDR3 DNA: TGCAGTGCCCTGGTGGGACCGGCGGGGGATACGCAGTATTTT
CDR3 protein: CSALVGPAGDTQYF

V gene: TRBV11-2
D gene: TRBD1
clone size: many
J gene: TRBJ2-3
CDR3 DNA: TGTGCCAGCAGTATGACCAGGGGGCTTGAAACAGATACGCAGTATTTT
CDR3 protein: CASSMTRGLETDTQYF

V gene: TRBV6-6
D gene: TRBD2
clone size: NA
J gene: TRBJ2-2
CDR3 DNA: TGTGCCAGCAGTTTGCCGGGAGGGACGAACACCGGGGAGCTGTTTTTT
CDR3 protein: CASSLPGGTNTGELFF

V gene: TRBV2
D gene: TRBD1
clone size: NA
J gene: TRBJ2-5
CDR3 DNA: TGTGCCAGCAGTGCACGGACAGGACAAGAGACCCAGTACTTC
CDR3 protein: CASSARTGQETQYF

V gene: TRBV5-1
D gene: NA
clone size: few
J gene: TRBJ2-1
CDR3 DNA: TGCGCCAGCAGCTTGGGCGGGGCGAACAATGAGCAGTTCTTC
CDR3 protein: CASSLGGANNEQFF

V gene: TRBV5-1
D gene: NA
clone size: NA
J gene: TRBJ1-1
CDR3 DNA: TGCGCCAGCAGCTTTCAGGGCCTCACGGAGAACACTGAAGCTTTCTTT
CDR3 protein: CASSFQGLTENTEAFF

V gene: TRBV19
D gene: TRBD2
clone size: few
J gene: TRBJ2-7
CDR3 DNA: TGTGCCAGTAGCTCCAGGACTAGCGGGGCCTACGAGCAGTACTTC
CDR3 protein: CASSSRTSGAYEQYF

V gene: TRBV12-3/TRBV12-4
D gene: NA
clone size: NA
J gene: TRBJ2-7
CDR3 DNA: TGTGCCAGCAGTTGGACGGACGCCTACGAGCAGTACTTC
CDR3 protein: CASSWTDAYEQYF

V gene: TRBV19
D gene: TRBD2
clone size: NA
J gene: TRBJ2-1
CDR3 DNA: TGTGCCAGTAGTCTATCAGCGGGGGGGCGTAATGAGCAGTTCTTC
CDR3 protein: CASSLSAGGRNEQFF

V gene: TRBV20-1
D gene: NA
clone size: NA
J gene: TRBJ2-7
CDR3 DNA: TGCAGTGCTATAAGCGGGTATGCCTACGAGCAGTACTTC
CDR3 protein: CSAISGYAYEQYF

V gene: TRBV28
D gene: NA
clone size: many
J gene: TRBJ2-5
CDR3 DNA: TGTGCCAGCAGCCCCCACAGAGCAGGGGCTCAAGAGACCCAGTACTTC
CDR3 protein: CASSPHRAGAQETQYF

V gene: TRBV20-1
D gene: NA
clone size: few
J gene: TRBJ2-1
CDR3 DNA: TGCAGTGCTAGAGAGGAAGGGTCCTACAATGAGCAGTTCTTC
CDR3 protein: CSAREEGSYNEQFF

V gene: TRBV6-1
D gene: NA
clone size: few
J gene: TRBJ1-3
CDR3 DNA: TGTGCCAGCAGTGAGTCAGGGTTCTCTGGAAACACCATATATTTT
CDR3 protein: CASSESGFSGNTIYF

V gene: TRBV4-1
D gene: TRBD2
clone size: few
J gene: TRBJ2-1
CDR3 DNA: TGCGCCAGCAGCCAAGATACGAGCGGGACTTGGGATGAGCAGTTCTTC
CDR3 protein: CASSQDTSGTWDEQFF

V gene: TRBV2
D gene: TRBD2
clone size: NA
J gene: TRBJ2-3
CDR3 DNA: TGTGGCAGCAGTCCGACTAGCGGGCACGCAGATACGCAGTATTTT
CDR3 protein: CGSSPTSGHADTQYF

V gene: TRBV25-1
D gene: TRBD1
clone size: many
J gene: TRBJ2-1
CDR3 DNA: TGTGCCAGCAGTGGGACAGGGAGCTCCTACAATGAGCAGTTCTTC
CDR3 protein: CASSGTGSSYNEQFF

V gene: TRBV1
D gene: NA
clone size: many
J gene: TRBJ2-7
CDR3 DNA: TGCACCAGCAGCCAAGATACGACGGGAGTGCGCGAGCAGTACTTC
CDR3 protein: CTSSQDTTGVREQYF

V gene: TRBV7-9
D gene: NA
clone size: many
J gene: TRBJ2-1
CDR3 DNA: TGTGCCAGCAGCGCTGAAGGGAGCTCCTACAATGAGCAGTTCTTC
CDR3 protein: CASSAEGSSYNEQFF

V gene: TRBV30
D gene: NA
clone size: NA
J gene: TRBJ2-7
CDR3 DNA: TGTGCCTGGAGTGTACAAGGGCTGTGGTACTTC
CDR3 protein: CAWSVQGLWYF

V gene: TRBV6-5
D gene: TRBD1
clone size: NA
J gene: TRBJ1-5
CDR3 DNA: TGTGCCAGCAGAGCCGGGACAGGGAGGGGGAGCAATCAGCCCCAGCATTTT
CDR3 protein: CASRAGTGRGSNQPQHF

V gene: TRBV7-2
D gene: TRBD1
clone size: few
J gene: TRBJ2-5
CDR3 DNA: TGTGCCAGCAGCCCCGGGACAGGGTACCAAGAGACCCAGTACTTC
CDR3 protein: CASSPGTGYQETQYF

V gene: TRBV6-6
D gene: NA
clone size: many
J gene: TRBJ2-3
CDR3 DNA: TGTGCCAGCAGTTACCTATTTTCGAGCACAGATACGCAGTATTTT
CDR3 protein: CASSYLFSSTDTQYF

V gene: TRBV5-1
D gene: NA
clone size: NA
J gene: TRBJ1-5
CDR3 DNA: TGCGCCAGCAGCGGACACCATAGCAATCAGCCCCAGCATTTT
CDR3 protein: CASSGHHSNQPQHF

V gene: TRBV6-6
D gene: NA
clone size: many
J gene: TRBJ1-3
CDR3 DNA: TGTGCCAGCAGTTACCGGGACTCTGGAAACACCATATATTTT
CDR3 protein: CASSYRDSGNTIYF